The TCR beta chain under discussion was sequenced for a study of beta chain features in type 1 diabetes (dated by TCRdb to 2017 to 2018). About the study as a whole: Mean age, gender distribution, total cell number and subset yield did not differ between patients and healthy donors. A total of 100 million to 110 million sorted cells were examined across all samples, and a strong correlation was observed between cell number per subset and RNA yield. The study compared TCRB repertoires of sorted circulating CD4+ T cell subsets between recently diagnosed type 1 diabetes patients and matched healthy donors. Regulatory and stem cell-like memory subsets were isolated from only 8 patients and about 8 healthy donors, whereas naive and central memory subsets came from all 30 or so donors.

Each donor gave one peripheral blood draw, approximately 110 mL on average, collected into heparinised tubes. Naive, central memory, regulatory and stem cell-like memory CD4+ T cells were sorted on a BD FACSAria II using a panel including CD45RO, CCR7, CD25, CD127, CD95 and CD27. A purity above 95% was achieved for all sorted populations. PBMCs were isolated immediately by Lymphoprep density gradient centrifugation and stained directly without culture. Samples were stained and sorted in pairs, with one healthy donor and one patient per experiment, so that batch effects were minimized. The High Capacity cDNA Reverse Transcription Kit was used to reverse transcribe all of the isolated RNA, meaning that expressed TCRB transcripts were what got sequenced. Deep immunoSEQ sequencing was performed on naive, central memory and regulatory T cell samples, with an average of roughly 3.5 million total reads per sample. Sorted cells were lysed in RLT buffer, and RNA was extracted using DNase-treated RNeasy Micro or Mini kits according to cell number. To prevent cross-contamination, every cell subset was processed on its own, while patient and healthy donor samples were processed together. TCRB sequences were amplified from cDNA with the immunoSEQ multiplex PCR, producing 87-bp fragments spanning the CDR3 region. Sequencing of the amplicons was performed on the Illumina HiSeq platform. On the authors' methods: PCR bias was corrected computationally using synthetic template baselines, and reads within Hamming distance 2 were collapsed, with unmergeable singletons discarded. By aligning reads against IMGT, V, D and J genes, CDR3 length, and insertions or deletions at six rearrangement sites were assigned. Within each subset, clonotype counts were normalized to sorted cell number, after which true diversity and Gini coefficients were computed with the tcR R package. The overlap coefficient, calculated on TCRB nucleotide sequences, was used to quantify repertoire sharing. As a proxy for the pre-selection repertoire, out-of-frame TCRB sequences from naive cells were analyzed. TCRdb limited this immuneACCESS table to in-frame rearrangements with V and J called. A share of clones is missing; checked studies link under half to unresolved V genes, and the rest is unexplained. Clone size and the V and J calls come from that table; the DNA yielded D and trimming. A total of a few hundred thousand clones appear in this sample, about 14% of them only once. The ten largest clones take up 0.015% of the sample.

This clone was counted only a few times. It lacks a known antigen. Base qualities are not recorded, but no much larger clone differs from it by a single base. Broader findings and caveats from the paper: A moderate but significant shortening of TCRB CDR3 length was observed in type 1 diabetes patients in all four CD4+ subsets. Naive, central memory and regulatory TCRB repertoires appeared to be more alike among patients than among healthy donors. At VDJ recombination sites, patients with type 1 diabetes made fewer insertions and deleted more nucleotides, a pattern implying thymic rearrangement abnormalities. Because small numbers of individuals were included in the HLA sub-analyses, any influence of HLA type on TCRB rearrangement was left unresolved. Because cDNA was sequenced instead of genomic DNA, activated cells with high expression could be over-represented, although the groups did not differ in activation or CD3 levels. PCR might favor shorter templates, but patient and control samples were amplified and corrected together, so any skew would affect both groups equally.

The germline V gene encodes CDR1 SGHVS and CDR2 FQNEAQ. From its cysteine to its phenylalanine, the CDR3 spans 13 amino acids. The kept DNA is CDR3 alone, 39 bases in frame from the first base. V loses 2 bases of germline sequence and J loses 7 bases, and the interval between the two ends is 11 bases. This receptor was identified in a woman under 30 with type 1 diabetes. The sample taken for sequencing was naive CD4+ T cells from blood. What this sample's cell subset or site label stands for: true naive CD4+ T cells. The V and J segments used are TRBV7-8 and TRBJ1-1, with the D gene not confidently named. The CDR3 protein: CASSLRQDLEAFF. The DNA reads as follows: TGTGCCAGCAGCTTACGCCAGGATCTTGAAGCTTTCTTT. With the rest looked up from the reference TRBV7-8 and TRBJ1-1 genes rather than sequenced, the full variable domain is GAGVSQSPRYKVAKRGQDVALRCDPISGHVSLFWYQQALGQGPEFLTYFQNEAQLDKSGLPSDRFFAERPEGSVSTLKIQRTQQEDSAVYLCASSLRQDLEAFFGQGTRLTVV.